Listed below are T cell receptor beta chains from one sample, sequenced in a study of T cells after posttransplantation cyclophosphamide. Assay used: immunoSEQ multiplex PCR; TCRdb lists only in-frame clones, some missing. This sample has 25,000 to 30,000 clones, each found more than once. The sequenced sample was PBMCs. These receptors all stem from a man between 50 and 59 years old in good health, CMV-negative, and a related stem cell transplant donor. Both conserved end residues are trimmed from each CDR3. D genes are given only for firm matches.

d_call	v_call	j_call	cdr3_aa
TRBD2	TRBV6-5	TRBJ2-1	ASSLAGPLNEQF
TRBD2	TRBV5-1	TRBJ2-1	ASSLTSGADEQF
NA	TRBV9	TRBJ1-2	ASSVGGNGVSGYT
NA	TRBV4-1	TRBJ1-4	ASSQLGDEKLF
TRBD2	TRBV7-9	TRBJ2-1	ASSLTGGSYNEQF
TRBD1	TRBV23-1	NA	ASSQPPGQGASYEQY
NA	TRBV7-5	TRBJ2-5	VRSRRDSRLCVETQY
TRBD2	TRBV7-9	TRBJ2-7	ASSPLPGGNYEQY
NA	TRBV5-1	TRBJ2-2	ASSLRWAGEPNTGELF
TRBD2	TRBV5-1	NA	ASSLEGGGIYEQY
TRBD2	TRBV4-2	TRBJ2-1	ASSPGIGSGDGHEQF
TRBD1	TRBV9	TRBJ2-2	ASSLQGDTGELF
TRBD1	TRBV9	NA	ASSVDDRGRYEQY
NA	TRBV11-1	TRBJ1-1	ASSPDRSSVNTEAF
TRBD2	TRBV18	TRBJ2-2	ASSRMSGLANTGELF
TRBD1	TRBV18	TRBJ2-2	ASPTTGNDGELF
TRBD1	TRBV5-1	TRBJ2-2	ASSPPGTGTGELF
TRBD2	TRBV29-1	TRBJ2-1	SVHLTSGPPYNYNEQF
NA	TRBV5-6	TRBJ2-7	ASSSLGLLSEQY
TRBD1	TRBV6-1	TRBJ2-7	ASRPPGQGHEQY
NA	TRBV30	TRBJ2-5	AWTGEETQY
TRBD2	TRBV5-1	TRBJ2-2	ASSSGTSGRAGTGELF
TRBD2	TRBV5-4	NA	ASSLVWNPSGLYEQY
NA	TRBV19	TRBJ1-2	ASSIPGLNYGYT
TRBD2	TRBV19	TRBJ2-7	ASSRGLADEQY
NA	TRBV4-1	TRBJ1-1	ASSDGIFRRGLGSKANTEAF
TRBD2	TRBV9	TRBJ2-2	ASSGSGLGTGELF
NA	TRBV27	TRBJ2-1	ASRSGQKVYSEQF
NA	TRBV13	NA	ASSLGPTGTYEQY
NA	TRBV9	TRBJ2-1	ASSVAPSVESNEQF
NA	TRBV5-1	TRBJ1-4	ASSLSPGEMKKLF
NA	TRBV10-3	TRBJ1-1	ASGPQENTEAF
TRBD1	TRBV29-1	TRBJ1-5	SVAPGTAHQPQH
TRBD1	TRBV11-2	TRBJ1-2	ASSHKNTTGPFYGYT
TRBD2	TRBV4-2	TRBJ2-4	ASSLSSGGGDIQY
NA	TRBV7-9	TRBJ2-7	ASSMGTYEQY
TRBD2	TRBV9	TRBJ2-5	ASSVGTGGPQETQY
TRBD2	TRBV19	TRBJ2-3	ASSGPAGGWEDTQY
NA	TRBV5-1	TRBJ2-5	ASGLNREETQY
TRBD1	TRBV29-1	TRBJ2-7	SVGTDYEQY
TRBD2	TRBV10-3	NA	AISGGGGLAGGYEQY
TRBD2	TRBV10-3	TRBJ2-4	AISESPPSGQNIQY
NA	TRBV27	TRBJ2-5	ASSAHRETQY
NA	TRBV30	TRBJ1-2	AWSSGTRGGNGYT
TRBD1	TRBV4-1	TRBJ1-5	ASSQADRVWQPQH
NA	TRBV29-1	TRBJ2-5	SVETEETQY
TRBD1	TRBV27	TRBJ1-2	ASRAGTGGGFYGYT
NA	TRBV2	TRBJ1-5	ASGTQSNQPQH
TRBD1	TRBV30	TRBJ2-5	AWRDRGETQY
NA	TRBV30	TRBJ2-5	AWSPRGLEETQY
NA	TRBV18	TRBJ1-1	ASSSASERAF
NA	TRBV6-1	TRBJ1-5	ASSQTGFSNQPQH
TRBD2	TRBV7-6	TRBJ2-5	ASSLAGEPQTQY